There are many counts of the clone carrying this T cell receptor beta chain. Its antigen remains unidentified. The data derive from a study of response to subunit inactivated influenza vaccine. Findings and limits, study-wide: It was the authors' suggestion that each seasonal influenza vaccination recruits few new T cells.

TCRdb redid the calling of the RT-PCR reads with MiXCR, one entry per CDR3 protein. There are 650,000 to 700,000 distinct CDR3 sequences in the sample; 15% to 19% occur only once, and under 14% lies in the top ten. This receptor was identified in a man aged 50-59 years who received an inactivated influenza vaccine. The specimen comprised PBMCs from blood, sampled 11 to 12 days after vaccination.

CDR3 in DNA: TGTGCCAGCAGCCAAGATCCGGGGGCGTCAGATACGCAGTATTTT. The encoded protein is CASSQDPGASDTQYF. The rearrangement joins TRBV4-2 to TRBJ2-3; D may correspond to TRBD1 or TRBD2 (6 bases each). V lost 0 bases and J lost 4, with 11 bases in between. CDR3 length: 15 amino acids. CDR1 is LGHNA, CDR2 YNFKEQ, per germline.